A single sample is the source of the 20 T cell receptor beta chains below, sequenced in a study of CD8 T cells in Susac syndrome. RNA totalling about 0.45 to 1 ug underwent reverse transcription with random hexamers. TCRdb processed the immunoSEQ multiplex PCR reads anew with MiXCR; each CDR3 protein has one entry. The sample carries under 200,000 distinct CDR3 sequences, roughly 96% recorded once. The material sequenced was CD4+ T cells from PBMCs. These receptors came from a human donor in good health.

The chain uses TRBV19 and TRBJ2-5; 9 bases are a match to TRBD1. J was trimmed by 3 bases and V by 7 bases; bases with no gene match: 3. This CDR3 is 13 amino acids long. Germline assignment: CDR1 LNHDA and CDR2 SQIVND (reference sequence). The CDR3 is CASTGDREETQYF. The DNA for the CDR3 is TGTGCCAGTACCGGGGACAGGGAAGAGACCCAGTACTTC.

CDR3 loop: CSARNSGSYEQYV. DNA for the CDR3: TGCAGTGCTAGAAATAGCGGGTCCTACGAGCAGTACGTC. V usage is TRBV20-1 and J usage is TRBJ2-7, with TRBD2 matching 7 bases. CDR3 length: 13 amino acids. CDR1 DFQATT and CDR2 SNEGSKA come from the germline V gene (reference sequence). V shed 2 bases, J shed 1 base, and the junction held 2 bases outside the gene matches.

The chain joins TRBV6-2 or TRBV6-3 to TRBJ1-6, with D possibly being TRBD1 (6 bases). In germline, CDR1 is MNHEY, CDR2 SVGEGT. Trimming left V 6 bases short and J 4 bases short, with 16 bases between. This CDR3 is 16 amino acids long. CDR3 bases: TGTGCCAGCAGAATGGACAGCTTTGGGTATAATTCACCCCTCCACTTT. It translates to CASRMDSFGYNSPLHF.

The chain recombines TRBV14 with TRBJ2-4; possibly TRBD1 or TRBD2 for D (5 bases each). Trimming cost V 6 bases and J 8 bases, with 17 bases left between them. CDR1 is SGHDN, CDR2 FVKESK, per germline. The CDR3 has 14 residues. Here the CDR3 reads CASSLRLGVDIQYF. The CDR3 nucleotides are TGTGCCAGCAGTCTACGCCTGGGGGTTGACATTCAGTACTTC.

This clonotype has only one observation. The chain is built from TRBV28 and TRBJ1-5; 8 bases are a match to TRBD1. The germline V gene has CDR1 MDHEN and CDR2 SYDVKM. The CDR3 has 14 amino acids. Germline trimming cut 6 bases from V and 6 bases from J; bases unmatched to any gene: 7. CDR3 loop: CASRADRGTQPQHF. CDR3 nucleotides: TGTGCCAGCAGAGCCGACAGGGGAACTCAGCCCCAGCATTTT.

V gene TRBV14 combines with J gene TRBJ2-7, with unresolved D. The CDR3 runs 14 residues. V lost 4 bases to trimming and J lost 4 bases, with 14 bases between them. Per germline, CDR1 SGHDN and CDR2 FVKESK. Written as DNA, the CDR3 is TGTGCCAGCAGCCCGGACGGTGTGCGATACGAGCAGTACGTC. This gives the protein CASSPDGVRYEQYV.

The V and J genes are TRBV15 and TRBJ2-7, with 7 bases identical to TRBD2. This CDR3 has 14 residues. CDR1 is LNHNV and CDR2 is YYDKDF in the germline V gene (reference sequence). The V and J ends lost 6 bases and 3 bases, in that order; junction bases with no gene match: 8. CDR3 nucleotides: TGTGCCACCAGGGGAGGGGCTAACTTCTACGAGCAGTACTTC. Translation: CATRGGANFYEQYF.

The chain links TRBV7-9 to TRBJ1-5; no firm D call. Trimming took off 1 base at V and 2 bases at J, with 12 bases between the two ends. CDR3 length: 16 amino acids. Germline loops: CDR1 SEHNR, CDR2 FQNEAQ (reference sequence). The CDR3 sequence is CASSLVIPGGNQPQHF. In DNA, the CDR3 is TGTGCCAGCAGCTTAGTAATCCCCGGGGGCAATCAGCCCCAGCATTTT. Full variable domain (missing parts from reference TRBV7-9 and TRBJ1-5): DTGVSQNPRHKITKRGQNVTFRCDPISEHNRLYWYRQTLGQGPEFLTYFQNEAQLEKSRLLSDRFSAERPKGSFSTLEIQRTEQGDSAMYLCASSLVIPGGNQPQHFGDGTRLSIL.

This chain connects TRBV28 to TRBJ2-7; no firm D call. Germline CDR1 reads MDHEN; CDR2 reads SYDVKM. This CDR3 has 13 amino acids. V was shortened by 5 bases and J by 4 bases, with 12 bases between the two germline ends. Written as DNA, the CDR3 is TGTGCCAGCAGTCCCTCCGGCCGGTACGAGCAGTACGTC. Encoded protein: CASSPSGRYEQYV.

The genes are TRBV30 and TRBJ1-5; D gene uncertain. The V end lost 2 bases, the J end lost 5 bases, and 10 bases lay between the germline ends. Germline V gene lookup returns CDR1 GTSNPN and CDR2 SVGIG (reference sequence). This CDR3 has 13 residues. CDR3 amino acids: CAWSSGGDQPQHF. As DNA, the CDR3 is TGTGCCTGGAGTTCGGGCGGGGATCAGCCCCAGCATTTT.

Only one count was recorded for this clonotype. V is TRBV28 and J is TRBJ2-2; possibly TRBD1 for D (5 bases). Germline V gene lookup returns CDR1 MDHEN and CDR2 SYDVKM. V was cut by 4 bases and J by 4 bases, with 13 bases left in between. This CDR3 has 15 residues. In DNA, the CDR3 is TGTGCCAGCAGTTCTAGACGACAGCCCACCGGGGAGCTGTTTTTT. Translated, it gives CASSSRRQPTGELFF.

In DNA form, the CDR3 reads TGTGCCACCAGTGACAGGGTCGTCAACTATGGCTACACCTTC. Translating it yields CATSDRVVNYGYTF. V and J are TRBV24-1 and TRBJ1-2, with D tentatively TRBD1 (5 bases). V was pared by 4 bases and J by 2 bases, with 10 bases between. The length of the CDR3 is 14 residues. Germline loops: CDR1 KGHDR, CDR2 SFDVKD.

For the CDR3, the DNA is TGTGCCAGCAGCACCGGGAAAACGGATACGCAGTATTTT. As protein: CASSTGKTDTQYF. The rearrangement uses TRBV6-5 and TRBJ2-3, with a possible D match to TRBD2 (5 bases). Germline assignment: CDR1 MNHEY and CDR2 SVGAGI. Trimming took 6 bases from V and 6 from J, leaving 13 bases between them. The CDR3 consists of 13 residues.

The chain recombines TRBV20-1 with TRBJ2-1; D might be TRBD1 or TRBD2, each matching 5 bases. V was shortened by 5 bases and J by 2 bases, with 13 bases between the two germline ends. This CDR3 has 14 residues. Germline assignment: CDR1 DFQATT and CDR2 SNEGSKA (reference sequence). The CDR3 sequence is CSALGLATYNEQFF. The CDR3 DNA follows: TGCAGTGCTCTGGGGCTAGCCACCTACAATGAGCAGTTCTTC.

This clonotype is a singleton in its sample. This chain uses TRBV29-1 with TRBJ2-1, with 12 nucleotides matching TRBD2. The CDR3 is made up of 13 amino acids. CDR1 SQVTM and CDR2 ANQGSEA come from the germline V gene. The J segment lost 8 bases and the V segment lost 6 bases, leaving 5 bases of the junction unmatched. The CDR3 region has the DNA TGCAGCGTCCGGACTAGCGGGATAGATGAGCAGTTCTTC. Its translation is CSVRTSGIDEQFF.

The J gene is TRBJ1-1, the V gene TRBV29-1; D is ambiguous. With 4 bases removed from V and 6 bases from J, the gap between germline ends came to 12 bases. The CDR3 runs 12 residues. Per the germline V gene, CDR1 is SQVTM and CDR2 is ANQGSEA. The CDR3 here is CSVGANTAEAFF. The CDR3 nucleotides read TGCAGCGTTGGGGCGAACACGGCTGAAGCTTTCTTT. The full variable domain, in which reference TRBV29-1 and TRBJ1-1 provide the parts outside the CDR3, is SAVISQKPSRDICQRGTSLTIQCQVDSQVTMMFWYRQQPGQSLTLIATANQGSEATYESGFVIDKFPISRPNLTFSTLTVSNMSPEDSSIYLCSVGANTAEAFFGQGTRLTVV.

The V and J genes are TRBV2 and TRBJ2-1; D uncertain. CDR1 is SNHLY, CDR2 FYNNEI, per germline. The CDR3 runs 12 residues. V lost 7 bases and J 10 bases, leaving 14 bases between the germline ends. The CDR3 spells CASTLGVGEQFF. The CDR3 coding sequence is TGTGCCAGCACCCTAGGAGTTGGGGAGCAGTTCTTC.

The chain joins TRBV4-3 to TRBJ1-5, with D possibly TRBD1 on 5 matching bases. V was shortened by 1 base and J by 5 bases, with 12 bases between the two germline ends. Germline assignment: CDR1 LGHNA and CDR2 YSLEER. The CDR3 has 15 residues. The CDR3 DNA reads as TGCGCCAGCAGCCAAGCCTGGACAACACATCAGCCCCAGCATTTT. This encodes CASSQAWTTHQPQHF.

The J gene is TRBJ2-3, the V gene TRBV15; TRBD1 matches at 7 bases. CDR3 length equals 15 residues. The V segment lost 7 bases and the J segment 8 bases; nucleotides outside the gene matches: 15. Per germline, CDR1 LNHNV and CDR2 YYDKDF (reference sequence). As DNA, the CDR3 is TGTGCCACCAATTTCCTACCAAATAGGGGGCTTACGCAGTATTTT. The encoded protein is CATNFLPNRGLTQYF.

The V gene is TRBV30, the J gene TRBJ2-5, with D perhaps matching TRBD1 (7 bases). The CDR3 is 14 residues long. Trimming removed 7 bases at V and 3 bases at J, with 18 bases between. Germline V gene sequence: CDR1 GTSNPN, CDR2 SVGIG (reference sequence). The CDR3 spells CASDPGDREETQYF. The DNA of the CDR3 is TGTGCCTCCGACCCGGGGGACAGAGAAGAGACCCAGTACTTC. Together with reference TRBV30 and TRBJ2-5, the CDR3 gives the full variable domain: SQTIHQWPATLVQPVGSPLSLECTVEGTSNPNLYWYRQAAGRGLQLLFYSVGIGQISSEVPQNLSASRPQDRQFILSSKKLLLSDSGFYLCASDPGDREETQYFGPGTRLLVL.